This T cell receptor (beta chain) derives from a study of blood T cell repertoires in COVID-19. For the study at large: In each case, the material was cDNA or gDNA derived from T cells, B-cell-depleted T cells, or PBMCs.

Original processing notes: Amplification of reference gene primers was used by the study to estimate nucleated cell counts. The protocol was immunoSEQ multiplex PCR, while the TCRdb copy is restricted to in-frame clones and leaves out a portion. The V and J calls and the clone size are those of that table, but D and trimming were determined from the DNA. This table has 140,000 or so clones, approximately 87% appearing once. V trimming: 1 base; J trimming: 6 bases; junction bases outside the gene matches: 8. Germline lookup yields CDR1 LGHNA and CDR2 YNFKEQ. The CDR3 spans 16 residues. The rearrangement joins TRBV4-2 to TRBJ2-1; 8 bases fit TRBD2. Sequences were obtained from peripheral blood. This clonotype was sampled from a man aged 50 to 59 who had recovered from COVID-19. CDR3 bases: TGTGCCAGCAGCCAAGTGGGAGCGGGGGAGGGCAATGAGCAGTTCTTC. Translation gives CASSQVGAGEGNEQFF.